The sequence of this T cell receptor (beta chain) was determined in a study of response to subunit inactivated influenza vaccine. From germline, CDR1 is SGHRS and CDR2 YFSETQ. Germline trimming cut 4 bases from V and 9 bases from J; bases unmatched to any gene: 4. The CDR3 extends over 12 amino acids. TCRdb used MiXCR to reprocess the RT-PCR reads, holding one entry per CDR3 protein. This table has around 200,000 distinct CDR3 sequences, about an eighth appearing once. The table lists this clonotype with many counts. These data are also associated with another study on T cells expressing NK-cell markers. From that second work: TCR beta cDNA was made by 5'RACE template switching with UMIs.

The sample in question was CD8+ T cells sorted from PBMCs, obtained approximately 12 days after vaccination. The TCR was taken from a man aged 50-60 years who received an inactivated influenza vaccine. The chain couples TRBV5-1 to TRBJ2-1; 7 nucleotides match TRBD1. CDR3 bases: TGCGCCAGCAGCAGGGACAGTGCTGAGCAGTTCTTC. This codes for CASSRDSAEQFF. The complete variable domain, with remaining parts taken from reference TRBV5-1 and TRBJ2-1, reads KAGVTQTPRYLIKTRGQQVTLSCSPISGHRSVSWYQQTPGQGLQFLFEYFSETQRNKGNFPGRFSGRQFSNSRSEMNVSTLELGDSALYLCASSRDSAEQFFGPGTRLTVL.